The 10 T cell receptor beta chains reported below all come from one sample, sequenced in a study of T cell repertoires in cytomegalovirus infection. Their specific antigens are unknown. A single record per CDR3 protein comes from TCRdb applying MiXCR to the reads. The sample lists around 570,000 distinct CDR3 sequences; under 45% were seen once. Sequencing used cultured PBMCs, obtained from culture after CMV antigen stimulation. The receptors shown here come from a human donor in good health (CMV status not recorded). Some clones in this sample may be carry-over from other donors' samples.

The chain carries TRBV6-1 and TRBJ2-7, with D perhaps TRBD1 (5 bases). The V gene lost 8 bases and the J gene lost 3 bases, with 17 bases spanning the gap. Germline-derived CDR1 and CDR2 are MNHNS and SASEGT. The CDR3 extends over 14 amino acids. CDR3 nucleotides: TGTGCCAGCGCTAGTGCTAGGACACACTACGAGCAGTACTTC. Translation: CASASARTHYEQYF.

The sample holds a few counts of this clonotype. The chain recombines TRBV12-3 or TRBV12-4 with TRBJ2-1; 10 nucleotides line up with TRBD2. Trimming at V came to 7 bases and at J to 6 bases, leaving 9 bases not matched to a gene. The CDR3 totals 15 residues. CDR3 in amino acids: CASNSLAGAFNEQFF. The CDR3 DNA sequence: TGTGCCAGCAACTCTCTAGCGGGGGCCTTCAATGAGCAGTTCTTC.

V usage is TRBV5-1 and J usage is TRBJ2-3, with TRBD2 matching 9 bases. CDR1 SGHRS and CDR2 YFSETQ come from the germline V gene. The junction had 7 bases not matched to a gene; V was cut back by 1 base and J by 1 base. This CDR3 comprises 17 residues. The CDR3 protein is CASSLILAGTRTDTQYF. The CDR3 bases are TGCGCCAGCAGCTTGATTCTAGCGGGGACTCGCACAGATACGCAGTATTTT.

The CDR3 DNA reads TGTGCCAGCAGTGACGACTCACCACGGGACGGATCGAAGTTTGCTGAAGCTTTCTTT. This encodes CASSDDSPRDGSKFAEAFF. The chain joins TRBV25-1 to TRBJ1-1; the D gene is possibly TRBD1 (5 bases). In germline, CDR1 is MGHDK, CDR2 SYGVNS. Trimming cost V 3 bases and J 6 bases, with 29 bases left between them. The CDR3 is 19 residues long.

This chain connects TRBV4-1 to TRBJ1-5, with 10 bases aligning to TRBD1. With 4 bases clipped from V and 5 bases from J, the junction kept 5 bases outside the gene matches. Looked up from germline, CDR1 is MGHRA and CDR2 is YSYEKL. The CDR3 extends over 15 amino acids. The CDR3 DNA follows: TGCGCCAGCAGCCGGGTCGGGACAGGGGATCAGCCCCAGCATTTT. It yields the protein CASSRVGTGDQPQHF.

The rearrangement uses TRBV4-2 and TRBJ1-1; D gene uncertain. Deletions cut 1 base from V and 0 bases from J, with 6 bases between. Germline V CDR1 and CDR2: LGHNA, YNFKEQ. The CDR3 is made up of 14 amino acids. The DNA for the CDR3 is TGTGCCAGCAGCCAAGTTTTGGTGAACACTGAAGCTTTCTTT. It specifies CASSQVLVNTEAFF.

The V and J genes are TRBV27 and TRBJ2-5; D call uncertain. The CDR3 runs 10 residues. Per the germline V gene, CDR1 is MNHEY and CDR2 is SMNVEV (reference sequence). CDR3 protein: CATGLETQYF. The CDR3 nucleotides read TGTGCAACGGGCCTAGAGACCCAGTACTTC.

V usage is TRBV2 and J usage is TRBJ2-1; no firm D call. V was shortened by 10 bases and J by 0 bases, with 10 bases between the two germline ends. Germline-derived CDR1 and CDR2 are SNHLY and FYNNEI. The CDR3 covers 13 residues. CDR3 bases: TGTGCCACCGAGGCAGGCTCCTACAATGAGCAGTTCTTC. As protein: CATEAGSYNEQFF.

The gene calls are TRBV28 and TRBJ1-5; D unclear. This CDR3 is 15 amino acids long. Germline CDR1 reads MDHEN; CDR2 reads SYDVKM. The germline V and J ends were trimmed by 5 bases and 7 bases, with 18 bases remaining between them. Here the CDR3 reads CASSLPGRDGQPQHF. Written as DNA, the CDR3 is TGTGCCAGCAGTCTCCCCGGGAGGGATGGCCAGCCCCAGCATTTT.

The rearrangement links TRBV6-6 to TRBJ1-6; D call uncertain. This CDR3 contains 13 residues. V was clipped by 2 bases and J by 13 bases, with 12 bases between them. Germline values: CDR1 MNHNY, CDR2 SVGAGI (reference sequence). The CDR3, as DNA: TGTGCCAGCAGTTACCCACCAATTGGGCCCCTCCACTTT. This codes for CASSYPPIGPLHF.